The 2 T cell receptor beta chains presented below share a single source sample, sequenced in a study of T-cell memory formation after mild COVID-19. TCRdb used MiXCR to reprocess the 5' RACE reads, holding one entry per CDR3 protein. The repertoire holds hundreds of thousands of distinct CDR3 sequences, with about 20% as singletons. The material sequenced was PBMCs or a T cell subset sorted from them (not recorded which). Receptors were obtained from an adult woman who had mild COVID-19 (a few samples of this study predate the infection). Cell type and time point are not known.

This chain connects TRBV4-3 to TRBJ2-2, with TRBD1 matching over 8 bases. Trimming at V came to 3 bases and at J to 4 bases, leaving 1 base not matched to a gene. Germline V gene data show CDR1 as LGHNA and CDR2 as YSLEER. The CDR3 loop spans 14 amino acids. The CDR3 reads CASSQTGVTGELFF. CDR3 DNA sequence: TGCGCCAGCAGCCAGACAGGGGTCACCGGGGAGCTGTTTTTT.

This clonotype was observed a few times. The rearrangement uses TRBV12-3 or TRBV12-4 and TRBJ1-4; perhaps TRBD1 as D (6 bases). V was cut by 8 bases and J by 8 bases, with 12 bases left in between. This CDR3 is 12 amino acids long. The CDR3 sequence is CASRRGTEKLFF. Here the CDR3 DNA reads TGTGCCAGCCGTAGGGGGACAGAAAAACTGTTTTTT.